This T cell receptor beta chain was found in a study of T cell changes during pregnancy in multiple sclerosis. Assay: immunoSEQ multiplex PCR; the TCRdb copy retains only in-frame clones and omits some. The sample contains around 80,000 clones, nearly 95% of which appear only once. Germline CDR1 reads KGHSH; CDR2 reads LQKENI. The CDR3 length is 15 residues. The V end lost 0 bases, the J end lost 0 bases, and 9 bases lay between the germline ends. This clone showed up just once. Sequenced material: peripheral blood, taken in the second trimester of pregnancy. This chain connects TRBV18 to TRBJ2-7; possible D gene TRBD2, 5 bases. The receptor was derived from a female donor in good health, enrolled as a control in a pregnancy study. The DNA of the CDR3 is TGTGCCAGCTCACCACCGGTAAGCGGCTCCTACGAGCAGTACTTC. It yields the protein CASSPPVSGSYEQYF.